This T cell receptor (beta chain) appears in the sequencing data of a study of cytomegalovirus exposure and HLA in healthy donors. Whole-study results and caveats: Cytomegalovirus-associated status was assigned to approximately 160 TCR beta chains.

The CDR3 is made up of 13 amino acids. Germline CDR1 is LGHNT and CDR2 is FRNRAP. The junction had 7 bases not matched to a gene; V was cut back by 7 bases and J by 8 bases. On this clone: The antigen is not known.

The PCR employed 60 Vbeta primers together with 13 Jbeta primers. Only in-frame clones appear in the TCRdb table, and some are missing; sequencing was by immunoSEQ multiplex PCR. The table has over 150,000 clones, just over 75% seen once. The sample was PBMCs. This TCR derives from a woman in her fifties or sixties in good health and CMV-seropositive. The V gene is TRBV12-5, the J gene TRBJ2-1, with 8 bases lining up with TRBD2. The chain's CDR3 is CASAFSGEDEQFF. Written as DNA, the CDR3 is TGTGCTAGTGCCTTTAGCGGGGAGGATGAGCAGTTCTTC.